These 21 T cell receptor beta chains came from one sample sequenced in a study of T cells in Graves' hyperthyroidism and ophthalmopathy. The investigators amplified TCR beta CDR3 regions from RNA transcripts. A set of HTBI primers served as the primers for a first-round RT-PCR of the TCR CDR3. TCRdb reprocessed the multiplex PCR reads with MiXCR, giving one entry per CDR3 protein. The repertoire has around 600,000 distinct CDR3 sequences, about 45% of them found once; the top ten carry about 7.2%. Sequenced material: peripheral blood or thyroid tissue (not recorded which). The receptor source for this set is an adult man with Graves' disease, either hyperthyroidism or ophthalmopathy (not recorded which).

This clonotype occurred once. The V and J genes are TRBV2 and TRBJ1-5; no definite D call. V was shortened by 1 base and J by 13 bases, with 8 bases between the two germline ends. CDR3 size: 11 residues. CDR1 and CDR2 (germline): SNHLY, FYNNEI. In DNA, the CDR3 is TGTGCCAGCAGTGAAGGGGAGGAACAGCATTTT. Its protein is CASSEGEEQHF.

V and J are TRBV24-1 and TRBJ1-3; no reliable D call. The V end lost 7 bases, the J end lost 0 bases, and 15 bases lay between the germline ends. CDR1 is KGHDR and CDR2 is SFDVKD in the germline V gene. The CDR3 is made up of 16 amino acids. The CDR3 DNA reads TGTGCCACCAGCGTTAAAGGGCCTCTCTCTGGAAACACCATATATTTT. Its protein is CATSVKGPLSGNTIYF.

Of note for this clonotype: This may be a read error, as it is one base from a much larger clone. The chain recombines TRBV7-8 with TRBJ2-7; D is ambiguous. Trimming took 0 bases from V and 6 from J, leaving 9 bases between them. The CDR3 runs 13 residues. Germline CDR1 SGHVS, CDR2 FQNEAQ. The CDR3 here is CASSLAQDSEQYF. The CDR3 nucleotides read TGTGCCAGCAGCTTAGCCCAAGATTCCGAGCAGTACTTC.

The rearrangement uses TRBV7-9 and TRBJ2-7; 10 bases are shared with TRBD1. Losses at the gene ends were 5 bases for V and 3 bases for J; bases not matched to a gene: 10. The CDR3 extends over 16 amino acids. From germline, CDR1 is SEHNR and CDR2 FQNEAQ (reference sequence). CDR3 sequence reads: CASSPTPDRGDYEQYF. In nucleotides, the CDR3 is TGTGCCAGCAGCCCAACTCCGGACAGGGGGGACTACGAGCAGTACTTC.

This clonotype showed up just a few times. The CDR3 nucleotides read TGTGCCAGCAGGAGCACAGGGGACAATGGCTACACCTTC. Protein product: CASRSTGDNGYTF. V gene TRBV7-9 combines with J gene TRBJ1-2; TRBD1 matches 7 bases. Trimming at V came to 6 bases and at J to 6 bases, leaving 7 bases not matched to a gene. The CDR3 has 13 amino acids. The germline CDR1 and CDR2 sequences are SEHNR and FQNEAQ (reference sequence).

This clonotype was counted at least ten times. The V and J genes are TRBV7-9 and TRBJ2-7; TRBD2 agrees at 7 bases. Germline V gives CDR1 SEHNR, CDR2 FQNEAQ (reference sequence). The V and J ends lost 1 base and 7 bases, in that order; junction bases with no gene match: 7. This CDR3 contains 14 residues. The CDR3 protein is CASSLEAGVDEQYF. For the CDR3, the DNA is TGTGCCAGCAGCTTAGAGGCGGGAGTAGATGAGCAGTACTTC. The complete variable domain, with remaining parts taken from reference TRBV7-9 and TRBJ2-7, reads DTGVSQNPRHKITKRGQNVTFRCDPISEHNRLYWYRQTLGQGPEFLTYFQNEAQLEKSRLLSDRFSAERPKGSFSTLEIQRTEQGDSAMYLCASSLEAGVDEQYFGPGTRLTVT.

The J gene is TRBJ1-5, the V gene TRBV29-1, with D maybe TRBD1 (5 bases). V lost 8 bases and J lost 3, with 17 bases in between. The CDR3 is 14 residues long. CDR1 is SQVTM, CDR2 ANQGSEA, per germline. As DNA, the CDR3 is TGCAGCAGTGAAGAGTCCAGGGCCAATCAGCCCCAGCATTTT. It translates to CSSEESRANQPQHF.

This clonotype was detected once. The chain is built from TRBV7-9 and TRBJ2-7, with 11 bases matching TRBD1. The CDR3 extends over 14 amino acids. Germline CDR1 SEHNR, CDR2 FQNEAQ (reference sequence). V trimming: 6 bases; J trimming: 6 bases; junction bases outside the gene matches: 7. The CDR3: CASRTDRGPPEQYF. In DNA form, the CDR3 reads TGTGCCAGCAGGACGGACAGGGGGCCGCCCGAGCAGTACTTC.

In this sample, this clonotype turned up many times. The rearrangement uses TRBV5-5 and TRBJ1-2; 9 bases agree with TRBD1. CDR1 SGHKS and CDR2 YYEKEE come from the germline V gene (reference sequence). V trimming: 0 bases; J trimming: 2 bases; junction bases outside the gene matches: 2. The CDR3 contains 15 residues. CDR3: CASSLEQGANYGYTF. In DNA, the CDR3 is TGTGCCAGCAGCTTGGAACAGGGGGCGAACTATGGCTACACCTTC.

This clonotype has a handful of counts. This chain links TRBV12-3 or TRBV12-4 with TRBJ2-7; the D gene is possibly TRBD1 (5 bases). The CDR3 runs 11 residues. V was pared by 10 bases and J by 6 bases, with 13 bases between. As DNA, the CDR3 is TGTGCCACGGGCCAGGGAACCGAGCAGTACTTC. Translating gives CATGQGTEQYF.

V usage is TRBV12-5 and J usage is TRBJ2-7; D uncertain. CDR1 is LGHNT, CDR2 FRNRAP, per germline. The CDR3 is 12 residues long. Trimming cost V 1 base and J 3 bases, with 4 bases left between them. The CDR3 DNA reads as TGTGCTAGTGGTTTGGCCTACTACGAGCAGTACTTC. As protein: CASGLAYYEQYF.

This clonotype was counted at least ten times. The rearrangement uses TRBV7-9 and TRBJ1-6, with 8 bases identical to TRBD1. The CDR3 totals 15 residues. V was clipped by 2 bases and J by 9 bases; unmatched bases: 6. Germline CDR1 is SEHNR and CDR2 is FQNEAQ (reference sequence). CDR3 amino acids: CASSLWTGLASPLHF. CDR3 in DNA: TGTGCCAGCAGCTTATGGACAGGGCTGGCTTCACCCCTCCACTTT. The full variable domain, completed using reference TRBV7-9 and TRBJ1-6, is DTGVSQNPRHKITKRGQNVTFRCDPISEHNRLYWYRQTLGQGPEFLTYFQNEAQLEKSRLLSDRFSAERPKGSFSTLEIQRTEQGDSAMYLCASSLWTGLASPLHFGNGTRLTVT.

The chain joins TRBV15 to TRBJ2-7, with TRBD1 matching over 8 bases. The ends lost 3 bases at V and 7 bases at J; junction bases unmatched: 17. The CDR3 length is 17 residues. The germline V gene encodes CDR1 LNHNV and CDR2 YYDKDF (reference sequence). The CDR3 nucleotides are TGTGCCACCAGCAGCGCCCGCGGGGACAGGAGACGCGCGGAGCAGTACTTC. Its translation is CATSSARGDRRRAEQYF.

The gene calls are TRBV7-9 and TRBJ1-2; 11 bases align to TRBD1. CDR1 SEHNR and CDR2 FQNEAQ come from the germline V gene (reference sequence). After removal of 6 bases from V and 3 bases from J, the junction contained 3 bases not matched to a gene. CDR3 length equals 14 residues. CDR3 coding DNA: TGTGCCAGCAGTGAGGACAGGGGGCACTATGGCTACACCTTC. Translated, it gives CASSEDRGHYGYTF.

Note on this clonotype: A read error is likely, as this CDR3 ends without the conserved phenylalanine or tryptophan. The rearrangement links TRBV5-5 to TRBJ1-3; tentatively, D is TRBD1 (6 bases). V was cut by 1 base and J by 0 bases, with 11 bases left in between. Per germline, CDR1 SGHKS and CDR2 YYEKEE (reference sequence). CDR3 length equals 16 residues. The CDR3 loop is CASSLFPGHSGNTIYL. The CDR3 coding sequence is TGTGCCAGCAGCTTGTTTCCGGGACACTCTGGAAACACCATATATCTT.

The rearrangement joins TRBV4-1 to TRBJ2-2, with 8 positions matching TRBD1. The CDR3 has 16 amino acids. Per the germline V gene, CDR1 is MGHRA and CDR2 is YSYEKL. Trimming cost V 1 base and J 3 bases; bases outside gene matches: 4. The CDR3 spells CASSQGQGTDTGELFF. CDR3 in DNA: TGCGCCAGCAGCCAAGGACAGGGGACGGACACCGGGGAGCTGTTTTTT.

This clonotype has ten or more counts. The chain carries TRBV25-1 and TRBJ1-6; D gene ambiguous. Looked up from germline, CDR1 is MGHDK and CDR2 is SYGVNS. Trimming took off 6 bases at V and 7 bases at J, with 10 bases between the two ends. The CDR3 runs 13 residues. CDR3 residues: CASRALGNSPLHF. As DNA, the CDR3 is TGTGCCAGCAGGGCATTGGGGAATTCACCCCTCCACTTT.

This clonotype has at least ten counts. V is TRBV27 and J is TRBJ1-5, with no clear D. The CDR3 sequence is 15 residues long. V lost 0 bases to trimming and J lost 4 bases, with 10 bases between them. Germline CDR1 and CDR2: MNHEY and SMNVEV (reference sequence). The CDR3, as DNA: TGTGCCAGCAGTTTATCTCTCGCGGGGAATCAGCCCCAGCATTTT. It codes for CASSLSLAGNQPQHF.

The chain joins TRBV20-1 to TRBJ1-6; D possibly corresponds to TRBD1 (5 bases). The CDR3 loop spans 14 amino acids. In germline, CDR1 is DFQATT, CDR2 SNEGSKA (reference sequence). V was shortened by 5 bases and J by 4 bases, with 12 bases between the two germline ends. The CDR3 DNA sequence: TGCAGTGCTGTTGACAGCGCGTATAATTCACCCCTCCACTTT. This encodes CSAVDSAYNSPLHF.

This clonotype was picked up many times. The CDR3 here is CASSLALLSGNTIYF. In DNA form, the CDR3 reads TGTGCCAGCAGCTTAGCGCTCCTCTCTGGAAACACCATATATTTT. The genes are TRBV7-9 and TRBJ1-3; D ambiguous. Germline CDR1 SEHNR, CDR2 FQNEAQ (reference sequence). This CDR3 is 15 amino acids long. Trimming stripped 0 bases from V and 0 bases from J, with 6 bases between.

Many counts were recorded for this clonotype. V is TRBV10-3 and J is TRBJ2-2; TRBD2 might be the D (6 bases). With 7 bases removed from V and 4 bases from J, the gap between germline ends came to 13 bases. Germline CDR1 reads ENHRY; CDR2 reads SYGVKD. The CDR3 length is 14 residues. As DNA, the CDR3 is TGTGCCATCACCGGGAGCTGGGGCACCGGGGAGCTGTTTTTT. It yields the protein CAITGSWGTGELFF.